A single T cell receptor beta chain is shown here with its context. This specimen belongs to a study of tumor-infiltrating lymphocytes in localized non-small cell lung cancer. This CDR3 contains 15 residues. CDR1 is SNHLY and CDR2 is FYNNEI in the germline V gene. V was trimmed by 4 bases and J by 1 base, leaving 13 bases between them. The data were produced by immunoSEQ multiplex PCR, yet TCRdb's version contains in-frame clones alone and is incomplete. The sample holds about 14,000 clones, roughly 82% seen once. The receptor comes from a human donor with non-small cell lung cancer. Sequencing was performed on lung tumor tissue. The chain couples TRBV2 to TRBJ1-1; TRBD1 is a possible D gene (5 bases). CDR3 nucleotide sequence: TGTGCCAGCAGTGGACAGCTTAATTGGAACACTGAAGCTTTCTTT. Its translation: CASSGQLNWNTEAFF.